Here is one T cell receptor (beta chain) with its context. Its antigen is currently unknown. The record originates from a study of T cell responses to AZD1222 COVID-19 vaccine. Only in-frame clones appear in the TCRdb table, and some are missing; sequencing was by immunoSEQ multiplex PCR. The data show 180,000 or so clones, roughly 91% seen once. General study results and limits: At study baseline, merely five or six AZD1222 recipients were seropositive. No repertoire was sampled before or during the peak T cell response, only after it. Two AZD1222 doses significantly raised spike-specific TCR breadth and depth over controls.

The source is an adult who received the AZD1222 COVID-19 vaccine. The material sequenced was peripheral blood, taken 28 days after the second AZD1222 dose.

The DNA of the CDR3 is TGTGCCAGCAGCTTACGGGGCCGGGCGGGACAGGGGAGTTCACCCCTCCACTTT. Residues: CASSLRGRAGQGSSPLHF. The chain joins TRBV7-9 to TRBJ1-6, with TRBD1 matching over 10 bases. The CDR3 covers 18 residues. CDR1 SEHNR and CDR2 FQNEAQ come from the germline V gene (reference sequence). V shed 2 bases, J shed 9 bases, and the junction held 13 bases outside the gene matches.